The next 7 T cell receptor beta chains were all read from a single sample in a study of sequential checkpoint blockade in melanoma (dated by TCRdb to 2018 to 2020). Explained via the paper, the treatment or condition label denotes: randomized to nivolumab then ipilimumab (arm A) or the reverse (arm B). The library was built by means of the immunoSEQ multiplex PCR assay. TCRdb retrieved this table from immuneACCESS and kept in-frame rearrangements only. Not all clones are present; in checked studies, unresolved V genes account for under half, and no reason is known for the remainder. The sample records roughly 17,000 clones, roughly 66% of which are singletons. Together, the top ten hold around 20% of the sample. The starting material was CD8+ T cells sorted from blood (inferred from file names), obtained from a patient given nivolumab and ipilimumab in sequence. All receptors come from a human donor with melanoma.

This sequence joins TRBV5-1 and TRBJ2-7, with TRBD1 matching 9 bases. Germline V CDR1 and CDR2: SGHRS, YFSETQ. J gave up 3 bases and V 3 bases, and 4 bases lay outside the gene matches. The CDR3 spans 14 residues. The CDR3 nucleotides are TGCGCCAGCAGCTGGGGACAGGGAAGCTACGAGCAGTACTTC. This sequence encodes CASSWGQGSYEQYF.

To note about this clone: At one boundary the junction diverges from the germline segment, which might be a read error. The chain links TRBV7-7 to TRBJ2-2; D remains ambiguous. Germline CDR1 SSHAT, CDR2 FNYEAQ (reference sequence). The CDR3 has 13 residues. CDR3 region: CASSHSTSGELFF. The CDR3 DNA is TGTGCTAGCAGCCACTCTACCTCCGGGGAGCTGTTTTTT. Full variable domain (remainder filled in from reference TRBV7-7 and TRBJ2-2): GAGVSQSPRYKVTKRGQDVTLRCDPISSHATLYWYQQALGQGPEFLTYFNYEAQPDKSGLPSDRFSAERPEGSISTLTIQRTEQRDSAMYRCASSHSTSGELFFGEGSRLTVL.

This chain uses TRBV19 with TRBJ2-3, with D perhaps matching TRBD1 (5 bases). Germline V gives CDR1 LNHDA, CDR2 SQIVND (reference sequence). V lost 4 bases to trimming and J lost 4 bases, with 15 bases between them. The length of the CDR3 is 15 residues. The CDR3 sequence is CASSTLLLGPDTQYF. Written as DNA, the CDR3 is TGTGCCAGTAGTACCCTATTGTTGGGGCCAGATACGCAGTATTTT. The full variable domain, its missing parts supplied by reference TRBV19 and TRBJ2-3, is DGGITQSPKYLFRKEGQNVTLSCEQNLNHDAMYWYRQDPGQGLRLIYYSQIVNDFQKGDIAEGYSVSREKKESFPLTVTSAQKNPTAFYLCASSTLLLGPDTQYFGPGTRLTVL.

The chain's CDR3 is CASSRPPRVREQYF. As DNA, the CDR3 is TGTGCCAGCAGCCGGCCCCCACGGGTTCGGGAGCAGTACTTC. The chain combines TRBV5-6 with TRBJ2-7; D not certain. The CDR3 covers 14 residues. The germline gives CDR1 SGHDT, CDR2 YYEEEE. V was clipped by 4 bases and J by 7 bases, with 18 bases between them.

This clone has just one count. The chain has TRBV28 and TRBJ2-7, with D possibly matching TRBD1 (6 bases). From germline, CDR1 is MDHEN and CDR2 SYDVKM. Trimming stripped 6 bases from V and 7 bases from J, with 16 bases between. There are 13 residues in the CDR3. This chain's CDR3 is CASRYPRGREQYF. The DNA of the CDR3 is TGTGCCAGCAGGTACCCCAGGGGACGTGAGCAGTACTTC.

The chain combines TRBV7-6 with TRBJ2-7; weak D call: TRBD2 (7 bases). CDR1 SGHVS and CDR2 FNYEAQ come from the germline V gene. V lost 8 bases, J lost 1 base, and 12 bases lay in between. This CDR3 region has 13 residues. CDR3 protein: CASGGGASYEQYF. Here the CDR3 DNA reads TGTGCCAGCGGAGGGGGGGCATCCTACGAGCAGTACTTC.

V gene TRBV28 combines with J gene TRBJ2-7, with 8 bases aligning to TRBD1. The trim removed 7 bases at V and 5 bases at J, leaving 16 bases unmatched. Germline values: CDR1 MDHEN, CDR2 SYDVKM. The CDR3 has 16 amino acids. The CDR3 here is CASNRDLYQGAHEQYF. The CDR3 DNA is TGTGCCAGCAACCGGGACCTATACCAGGGGGCCCACGAGCAGTACTTC.